The 30 T cell receptor beta chains below come from one sample, sequenced in a study of blood T cells in healthy people across ages. A second PCR, run for about 7 to 11 cycles, used a sample-barcoded 5' primer plus a J-beta primer mix. TCRdb ran MiXCR on the 5' RACE reads and lists one entry per CDR3 protein. The sample has about 1.6 million distinct CDR3 sequences; about 35% are singletons. The specimen sequenced was blood. The receptors originated from a woman under 40 in good health.

This clonotype was seen once. The CDR3: CASTGGLAGVTGETQYF. As DNA, the CDR3 is TGTGCCAGCACCGGGGGACTAGCGGGAGTTACGGGTGAGACCCAGTACTTC. The chain combines TRBV2 with TRBJ2-5; 14 nucleotides agree with TRBD2. Germline loops: CDR1 SNHLY, CDR2 FYNNEI. This CDR3 has 17 residues. V lost 7 bases and J lost 5; bases outside the gene matches: 12.

This clonotype has more than one count but fewer than ten. The rearrangement links TRBV5-5 to TRBJ2-7; TRBD1 matches at 8 bases. This CDR3 contains 14 residues. Per the germline V gene, CDR1 is SGHKS and CDR2 is YYEKEE (reference sequence). V shed 6 bases and J 5 bases; nucleotides not matched to a gene: 10. The CDR3 is CASTNRRGLNEQYF. The CDR3 DNA is TGTGCCAGCACCAATCGCAGGGGGCTGAACGAGCAGTACTTC.

CDR3 in amino acids: CSRNERKGVIGEKLFF. The CDR3 coding sequence is TGCAGTCGCAATGAACGTAAGGGGGTAATTGGTGAAAAACTGTTTTTT. The rearrangement links TRBV20-1 to TRBJ1-4; TRBD1 might be the D (6 bases). Germline V gene sequence: CDR1 DFQATT, CDR2 SNEGSKA (reference sequence). This CDR3 has 16 residues. The ends were cut back, 8 bases at V and 7 bases at J, with 26 bases in the middle.

This clonotype was seen a single time. A read error may be the cause here, since a much bigger clone is one base away. The chain uses TRBV29-1 and TRBJ2-1, with 10 bases aligning to TRBD1. The CDR3 has 14 amino acids. Germline V gene data show CDR1 as SQVTM and CDR2 as ANQGSEA. The DNA of the CDR3 is TGCAGCGTTGACCTAATGACAGGGGGCGATGAGCAGTCCTTC. This translates into CSVDLMTGGDEQSF.

The J gene is TRBJ2-5, the V gene TRBV20-1; 12 bases align to TRBD1. Germline V CDR1 and CDR2: DFQATT, SNEGSKA (reference sequence). CDR3 length: 15 residues. The V and J ends lost 1 base and 11 bases, in that order; junction bases with no gene match: 11. The CDR3 DNA follows: TGCAGTGCTAGAGCCCGGGACAGGGGGCTCAATGAGCAGTACTTC. Protein: CSARARDRGLNEQYF.

This clonotype occurred a few times. The chain carries TRBV5-6 and TRBJ2-5; TRBD1 matches at 9 bases. The ends lost 4 bases at V and 7 bases at J; junction bases unmatched: 8. The CDR3 covers 14 residues. Germline V CDR1 and CDR2: SGHDT, YYEEEE. In nucleotides, the CDR3 is TGTGCCAGCAGCAAGGAAACGGGACAGGGGACCCAGTACTTC. It translates to CASSKETGQGTQYF.

On this clonotype itself: Germline and junction disagree at one end, which may indicate a read error. The chain has TRBV27 and TRBJ2-5; unclear D gene. This CDR3 spans 13 amino acids. The germline V gene encodes CDR1 MNHEY and CDR2 SMNVEV (reference sequence). The CDR3 loop is CASRYLNQEIQYF. CDR3 sequence (DNA): TGTGCCAGCAGATACCTGAATCAAGAGATCCAGTACTTC.

In this sample, this clonotype turned up a few times. This chain uses TRBV7-8 with TRBJ1-5, with unresolved D. The germline CDR1 and CDR2 sequences are SGHVS and FQNEAQ. Trimming took off 7 bases at V and 1 base at J, with 17 bases between the two ends. The CDR3 length is 16 residues. The CDR3 loop is CASTLGPSLSNQPQHF. The CDR3 nucleotides read TGTGCCAGCACCCTCGGACCCAGTTTGAGCAATCAGCCCCAGCATTTT.

This clonotype was counted many times. V is TRBV27 and J is TRBJ2-1; D is uncertain. From germline, CDR1 is MNHEY and CDR2 SMNVEV (reference sequence). The CDR3 is made up of 14 amino acids. The germline V and J ends were trimmed by 2 bases and 0 bases, with 5 bases remaining between them. Here the CDR3 DNA reads TGTGCCAGCAGTTTACTGAGCTCCTACAATGAGCAGTTCTTC. As protein: CASSLLSSYNEQFF.

This chain joins TRBV6-5 and TRBJ2-5, with 9 positions matching TRBD1. The J call may be faulty, since TRBJ2-7 better matches the DNA end. Germline V gene data show CDR1 as MNHEY and CDR2 as SVGAGI. The CDR3 contains 15 residues. CDR3 DNA sequence: TGTGCCAGCAGTTACTCGAGGGACAGGGTCTACGAGCAGTACTTC. Translating it yields CASSYSRDRVYEQYF.

Of note for this clonotype: Mismatch with germline at one junction end may stem from a read error. The V and J genes are TRBV3-1 and TRBJ1-2, with D perhaps matching TRBD1 (5 bases). There are 15 residues in the CDR3. Germline CDR1 is LGHDT and CDR2 is YNNKEL (reference sequence). CDR3 bases: TGTGCCAGCAGCCAAGTTGCAGGGATGGACTATGGCTACATCTTC. It is translated as CASSQVAGMDYGYIF.

This clonotype showed up just once. At one of its ends the junction is not consistent with the germline gene, which may arise from a read error. The chain joins TRBV4-1 to TRBJ1-2, with 7 bases fitting TRBD1. CDR3 length: 13 residues. Germline V lookup: CDR1 MGHRA, CDR2 YSYEKL. CDR3 coding DNA: TGCGCCAGCCGCCAAGAAGGGGGCCGTGGCTACACCTTC. Amino acid sequence: CASRQEGGRGYTF.

V usage is TRBV12-3 or TRBV12-4 and J usage is TRBJ2-7, with TRBD1 as a possible D gene (6 bases). V shed 2 bases and J shed 6 bases, with 14 bases lying between them. The CDR3 covers 14 residues. The CDR3 coding sequence is TGTGCCAGCAGTTTACGGGCCAGGGGTAGCGAGCAGTACTTC. Translating it yields CASSLRARGSEQYF.

The gene calls are TRBV5-1 and TRBJ2-7, with D maybe TRBD1 (6 bases). Germline CDR1 and CDR2: SGHRS and YFSETQ. Trimming shortened V by 4 bases and J by 0 bases, and 14 bases separated the two germline ends. The CDR3 is made up of 15 amino acids. CDR3 coding DNA: TGCGCCAGCAGCGCGGACGGGACAAACTCCTACGAGCAGTACTTC. Encoded protein: CASSADGTNSYEQYF.

The chain joins TRBV28 to TRBJ2-3; TRBD2 matches 10 bases. Looked up from germline, CDR1 is MDHEN and CDR2 is SYDVKM. The CDR3 is 17 amino acids. After removal of 5 bases from V and 3 bases from J, the junction contained 11 bases not matched to a gene. CDR3 loop: CASSQKLAGSLTDTQYF. CDR3 sequence (DNA): TGTGCCAGCAGTCAAAAACTAGCGGGAAGTTTAACAGATACGCAGTATTTT.

In its sample, this clonotype was seen a few times. The chain joins TRBV1 to TRBJ2-3. TRBV1 is listed as a pseudogene. The CDR3 is 11 residues long. The CDR3 DNA sequence: TGCACCAGCACCTCGAGAGATACGCAGTATTTT. Its translation is CTSTSRDTQYF.

This clonotype showed up many times. The chain uses TRBV4-1 and TRBJ1-2; the match to TRBD1 covers 10 bases. Germline CDR1 and CDR2: MGHRA and YSYEKL. Germline trimming cut 0 bases from V and 8 bases from J; bases unmatched to any gene: 6. This CDR3 has 15 amino acids. CDR3 protein: CASSQDSTGGLGYTF. In nucleotides, the CDR3 is TGCGCCAGCAGCCAAGACTCGACAGGGGGCTTAGGCTACACCTTC.

The chain joins TRBV9 to TRBJ2-1, with D tentatively TRBD1 or TRBD2 (5 bases each). The CDR3 covers 14 residues. Germline CDR1 is SGDLS and CDR2 is YYNGEE. V was shortened by 3 bases and J by 6 bases, with 13 bases between the two germline ends. Here the CDR3 reads CASSAHPGPNEQFF. For the CDR3, the DNA is TGTGCCAGCAGCGCACACCCGGGGCCCAATGAGCAGTTCTTC.

As regards this clonotype: Since a much larger clone is just one base distant, this may be a read error. J is TRBJ2-7 and V is TRBV12-3 or TRBV12-4, with 7 bases identical to TRBD2. The CDR3 runs to 15 residues. The DNA of the CDR3 is TGTGCCAGCAGCCCAACTAGGGACGGGAGGTACGGGCAGTACTTC. Translated: CASSPTRDGRYGQYF.

This clonotype was seen a handful of times. The V gene is TRBV30, the J gene TRBJ1-2, with D unresolved. CDR1 GTSNPN and CDR2 SVGIG come from the germline V gene (reference sequence). The CDR3 contains 14 residues. Between the trimmed V and J ends, which lost 0 bases and 3 bases, there was a span of 11 bases. CDR3 sequence: CAWSVGGSDYGYTF. The CDR3 nucleotides are TGTGCCTGGAGTGTCGGTGGCAGCGACTATGGCTACACCTTC.

This chain links TRBV28 with TRBJ2-3, with a weak D call TRBD2 (6 bases). The germline V and J ends were trimmed by 4 bases and 5 bases, with 16 bases remaining between them. CDR3 length equals 15 residues. Looked up from germline, CDR1 is MDHEN and CDR2 is SYDVKM. The CDR3 sequence is CASSYRGGLGDTQYF. DNA for the CDR3: TGTGCCAGCAGTTATCGTGGGGGGTTAGGAGATACGCAGTATTTT.

The sample holds a few counts of this clonotype. The chain employs TRBV29-1 and TRBJ1-1, with D maybe TRBD1 (5 bases). This CDR3 is built from 13 residues. V shed 7 bases and J shed 5 bases, with 17 bases lying between them. Germline V lookup: CDR1 SQVTM, CDR2 ANQGSEA. The CDR3 here is CSAYGQGRTEAFF. In nucleotides, the CDR3 is TGCAGCGCCTACGGTCAGGGACGGACTGAAGCTTTCTTT.

This clonotype was counted a few times. The genes are TRBV7-2 and TRBJ2-1; 7 positions agree with TRBD2. Germline V gives CDR1 SGHTA, CDR2 FQGNSA. Trimming removed 7 bases from V and 3 bases from J; junction bases left unmatched: 6. The CDR3 totals 14 residues. This CDR3 reads CASTLSSGYNEQFF. The CDR3 region has the DNA TGTGCCAGCACCCTTTCTAGCGGCTACAATGAGCAGTTCTTC.

CDR3 loop: CATSGLAGARFEQFF. The CDR3 nucleotides read TGTGCCACCAGCGGACTAGCGGGGGCCCGGTTTGAGCAGTTCTTC. The chain recombines TRBV15 with TRBJ2-1, with 13 bases aligning to TRBD2. J was trimmed by 9 bases and V by 5 bases; bases with no gene match: 7. CDR1 is LNHNV, CDR2 YYDKDF, per germline (reference sequence). The CDR3 runs to 15 residues.

This clonotype has a handful of counts. The J gene is TRBJ2-7, the V gene TRBV7-3; 8 bases agree with TRBD2. Germline trimming cut 4 bases from V and 5 bases from J; bases unmatched to any gene: 4. From germline, CDR1 is SGHTA and CDR2 FQGTGA. This CDR3 is 13 amino acids long. The CDR3, as DNA: TGTGCCAGCAGCTCGACTAGCGACCACGAGCAGTACTTC. It yields the protein CASSSTSDHEQYF.

This chain links TRBV2 with TRBJ1-2; tentative D call: TRBD1 (5 bases). The V gene lost 2 bases and the J gene lost 4 bases, with 17 bases spanning the gap. The length of the CDR3 is 16 residues. Germline V lookup: CDR1 SNHLY, CDR2 FYNNEI. CDR3 sequence reads: CASSESARVGGYGYTF. CDR3 sequence (DNA): TGTGCCAGCAGTGAAAGCGCCAGGGTCGGAGGCTATGGCTACACCTTC.

The rearrangement links TRBV25-1 to TRBJ1-4; D gene ambiguous. Between the trimmed V and J ends, which lost 1 base and 4 bases, there was a span of 10 bases. CDR1 and CDR2 from the germline V gene are MGHDK and SYGVNS. This CDR3 comprises 15 residues. The CDR3 protein is CASSELSGYNEKLFF. The CDR3, as DNA: TGTGCCAGCAGTGAATTAAGCGGGTATAATGAAAAACTGTTTTTT. Supplemented by reference TRBV25-1 and TRBJ1-4, the full variable domain reads EADIYQTPRYLVIGTGKKITLECSQTMGHDKMYWYQQDPGMELHLIHYSYGVNSTEKGDLSSESTVSRIRTEHFPLTLESARPSHTSQYLCASSELSGYNEKLFFGSGTQLSVL.

In its sample, this clonotype was seen a few times. V and J are TRBV20-1 and TRBJ2-3; 14 bases map to TRBD2. The CDR3 consists of 15 residues. The junction had 6 bases not matched to a gene; V was cut back by 7 bases and J by 3 bases. Looked up from germline, CDR1 is DFQATT and CDR2 is SNEGSKA (reference sequence). CDR3 loop: CSGSGLAGATDTQYF. DNA of the CDR3: TGCAGTGGCTCGGGACTAGCGGGGGCAACAGATACGCAGTATTTT.

This chain joins TRBV30 and TRBJ2-3; D is perhaps TRBD2 (6 bases). CDR3 length: 14 amino acids. V was shortened by 5 bases and J by 0 bases, with 12 bases between the two germline ends. Looked up from germline, CDR1 is GTSNPN and CDR2 is SVGIG (reference sequence). This CDR3 is CAWGDSLSTDTQYF. The DNA for the CDR3 is TGTGCCTGGGGGGACTCCCTAAGCACAGATACGCAGTATTTT.

This clonotype was detected a few times. The J gene is TRBJ2-3, the V gene TRBV27; 10 bases map to TRBD1. Germline CDR1 is MNHEY and CDR2 is SMNVEV (reference sequence). The V and J ends lost 6 bases and 0 bases, in that order; junction bases with no gene match: 15. This CDR3 is 19 amino acids long. The CDR3 is CASRRNLGQGTTSTDTQYF. CDR3 coding DNA: TGTGCCAGCAGACGCAATTTGGGACAGGGGACAACTAGCACAGATACGCAGTATTTT.